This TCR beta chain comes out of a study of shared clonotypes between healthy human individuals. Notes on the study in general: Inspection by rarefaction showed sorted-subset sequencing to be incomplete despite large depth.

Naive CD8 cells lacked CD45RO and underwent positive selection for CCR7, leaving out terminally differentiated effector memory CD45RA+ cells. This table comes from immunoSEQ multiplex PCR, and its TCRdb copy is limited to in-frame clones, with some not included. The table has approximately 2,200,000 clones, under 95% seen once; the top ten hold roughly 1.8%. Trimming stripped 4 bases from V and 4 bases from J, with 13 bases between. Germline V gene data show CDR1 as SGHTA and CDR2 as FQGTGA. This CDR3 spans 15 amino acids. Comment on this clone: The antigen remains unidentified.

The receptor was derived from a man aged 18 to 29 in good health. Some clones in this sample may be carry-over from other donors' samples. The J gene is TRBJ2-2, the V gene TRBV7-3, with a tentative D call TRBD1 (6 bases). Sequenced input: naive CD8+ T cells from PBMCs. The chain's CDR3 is CASSSRQEPTGELFF. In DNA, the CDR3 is TGTGCCAGCAGCTCTCGACAGGAGCCCACCGGGGAGCTGTTTTTT.